This is a list of T cell receptor beta chains from one sample in a study of vaccination and CD4 T cells after COVID-19. TCRdb reanalysed the PCR reads using MiXCR and keeps one entry per CDR3 protein. The sample consists of thousands of distinct CDR3 sequences, just under 30% of them appearing once. No antigen has been identified for these receptors. The sequencing sample was made of CD4+ T cells from blood, cultured in vitro. These TCRs come from a human donor in good health. Both conserved end residues are part of each CDR3. A D gene is named only where the DNA matches it firmly. Clone size, where shown, is once, few, many, or a class for clones that have expanded.

>TRBV20-1|TRBD2|few|TRBJ2-3
TGCAGTGCTAGGCGGGGGGGCTGGGATACGCAGTATTTT
CSARRGGWDTQYF
>TRBV6-5|.|.|TRBJ1-3
TGTGCCAGCAGTTTTAGCGCCCCCCAGGATGGAAACACCATATATTTT
CASSFSAPQDGNTIYF
>TRBV11-2|.|.|TRBJ1-6
TGTGCCAGCAGCTTAGTTTGGTCAGAGAATTCACCCCTCCACTTT
CASSLVWSENSPLHF
>TRBV7-9|.|few|TRBJ1-3
TGTGCCAGCAGCCTCGGCGGCGGATTGAGATCCTCTGGAAACACCATATATTTT
CASSLGGGLRSSGNTIYF
>TRBV29-1|TRBD2|.|TRBJ2-5
TGCAGCGTAGCGGGGGGGTCGGAGACCCAGTACTTC
CSVAGGSETQYF
>TRBV19|TRBD1|.|TRBJ2-2
TGTGCCAGTAGTATGGGAGACAGGGTCACTGGGGAGCTGTTTTTT
CASSMGDRVTGELFF
>TRBV19|.|.|TRBJ1-5
TGTGCCAGTAGTATACTCTACCAGCCCCAGCATTTT
CASSILYQPQHF
>TRBV6-5|TRBD1|.|TRBJ2-7
TGTGCCAGCAGTTCCTGGACAGGGGGAACCTACGAGCAGTACTTC
CASSSWTGGTYEQYF
>TRBV2|.|few|TRBJ1-1
TGTGCCAGCAGCTTGACTGAGAACACTGAAGCTTTCTTT
CASSLTENTEAFF
>TRBV10-2|.|.|TRBJ2-1
TGCGCCAGTTCGACGGTTAACAATGAGCAGTTCTTC
CASSTVNNEQFF
>TRBV20-1|TRBD1|.|TRBJ1-6
TGCAGTGCTCACAGGGGTAATTCACCCCTCCACTTT
CSAHRGNSPLHF
>TRBV6-1|.|.|TRBJ2-3
TGTGCCAGCAGTCGCGTCACAGATACGCAGTATTTT
CASSRVTDTQYF
>TRBV9|.|large|TRBJ2-7
TGTGCCAGCGCGTGGGGGGACGGAAGAACTGACGAGCAGTACTTC
CASAWGDGRTDEQYF
>TRBV5-1|.|few|TRBJ1-1
TGCGCCAGCAGCTTGGAGGCACCGACTGAAGCTTTCTTT
CASSLEAPTEAFF